Included here is one T cell receptor beta chain sequence, with context. Its antigen remains unidentified. No much larger clone is present one base from it, and per-base qualities are unavailable. These data belong to a study of cytomegalovirus exposure and HLA in healthy donors (dated by TCRdb to 2015 to 2018). With respect to the entire study: An earlier analysis of some 600 of the donors reported approximately 280 Gb of sequence data and 117 million unique TCR beta sequences obtained from approximately 180 million T cells. To study patterns of TCR occurrence, a later analysis re-analyzed previously published TCR beta repertoires from just over 650 donors and added high-resolution HLA genotyping. An early release covering about 600 HLA-typed donors comprised approximately 290 gigabases of sequencing data and tens of millions of unique TCR sequences. A separate validation cohort of over a hundred different subjects was used in addition to the 666-subject first cohort. Alongside the repertoire data, information on donor age, sex, ethnicity and CMV serostatus was compiled. On average, about 200,000 unique TCR beta nucleotide sequences were sequenced per donor among 300 to 500 genotyped donors of the cohort, with roughly a sixth of those sequences being non-productive. The later analysis used no new phenotypic data to find candidate immune exposures, relying instead on TCR beta sequences and their occurrence across donors. The number of donors typed differed by locus, with roughly 620-630 for A, B, C, DRB1 and DQB1, more than 500 for DQA1, 606 for DPA1, and some 440 for DPB1. An earlier analysis of some 600 of the donors applied high-throughput TCR beta sequencing to assess whether each TCR beta V gene segment acted as functional or pseudogenic. High-throughput TCR immunosequencing, statistical association of individual TCRs with disease status, and machine learning were combined to predict cytomegalovirus infection status. Both class I and class II loci were covered by HLA typing, at four-digit resolution. All discovery cohort repertoires had been generated using a single sequencing platform. Roughly five DR-DQ haplotypes were handled as single units for association and clustering, since linkage in the cohort was strong. Among the roughly 390 genotyped donors, about 85% belonged to the genetic ancestry cluster associated with self-reported Caucasian donors. The T cell repertoires of some 670 subjects were profiled by immunosequencing and related to cytomegalovirus serostatus. Genome-wide SNP genotypes for about three fifths of the roughly 700 donors were used in a later genetic analysis, which treated that subset as a discovery cohort. The study aimed to test whether cataloging public T cell receptors could reveal signatures of past pathogen exposure.

In total, around 600 healthy bone marrow donors made up the cohort. All cohort members were sampled while nominally healthy, although unrecorded immune exposures were likely present. The donor tested CMV seropositive and was one of the 289 seropositive cohort members. Each donor provided a peripheral blood sample, and peripheral blood mononuclear cells were used for TCR beta sequencing. Genomic DNA was extracted from the blood cell samples with the Qiagen DNeasy Blood Extraction Kit. The protocol used for the library was the immunoSEQ multiplex PCR assay. For the multiplex PCR, a mixture combining 60 forward primers for TCR Vbeta segments and 13 reverse primers for TCR Jbeta segments was used. The CDR3 region of rearranged TCR beta genes was amplified from genomic DNA with a multiplex PCR assay. On the Illumina HiSeq System, the amplified TCR beta libraries were sequenced as 87-base-pair reads. In the original analysis: A later analysis counted approximately 76 million unique TCR beta chains across the 650 to 700 repertoires, and roughly 10 million of these chains were shared by at least two donors. A nearest-neighbor algorithm error-corrected the raw reads and collapsed the reads into unique sequences, merging closely related sequences to remove PCR and sequencing errors. Alignment of CDR3 sequences to IMGT reference sequences was used to assign V, D and J gene segments. For a sequence to be retained, a match of at least six nucleotides was required to both a V gene segment and a J gene segment. A rearrangement was called productive if the CDR3 had no stop codons and remained in frame with V and J, and every other rearrangement was called non-productive. Following IMGT convention, CDR3 was defined as the stretch from the second conserved V-encoded cysteine up to the conserved J-encoded phenylalanine. The earlier analysis of about 570 of the donors excluded any sequence lacking an unambiguous match to a single V gene segment. An earlier analysis of 587 of the donors classified V segments as functional when productive rearrangements were above 56.7% and as segregating when the standard deviation between donors was above 5%. A statistical classification framework was developed to diagnose cytomegalovirus status using the catalog of TCR beta chain sequences. In a later analysis, TCR nucleotide sequences were compared against IMGT/GENE-DB human TR gene sequences so that V and J genes could be assigned. The TCRdist pipeline was used in a later analysis to assign CDR3 sequences and most-parsimonious VDJ recombination scenarios. In a later analysis, every TCR beta chain was defined by the combination of its CDR3 amino acid sequence and its V-gene family, and reads without a unique V-gene family were dropped. To address suspected cross-contamination and a sequencing artifact, a later analysis removed approximately 600 highly shared, low-generation-probability nucleotide sequences. In a later analysis, a clonal expansion index was calculated for each public chain from normalized within-repertoire ranks of inferred template counts. Generation probabilities in a later analysis came from a VDJ recombination model fitted to out-of-frame rearrangements, and those results were checked against IGoR. Hypergeometric tests were used in a later analysis to score TCR-TCR, TCR-HLA and TCR-CMV co-occurrence, with a repertoire-size bias correction applied to the TCR pairs. False discovery rates were estimated in a later analysis by permuting HLA or CMV assignments 20 times. In a later analysis, co-occurring TCRs were grouped with DBSCAN, and TCRdist sequence similarity was added when clustering was performed within HLA-allele-positive subsets. For co-occurrence clustering, repertoires with fewer than 30,000 or more than 120,000 public chains were excluded, along with a handful of repertoires with anomalous nucleotide sharing. Sourced from immuneACCESS, this table was stored by TCRdb with only in-frame sequences that have V and J called. A share of the clones is absent; for the studies checked, an unresolved V gene accounts for under half, and the remainder has no known explanation. Clone size and the V and J calls come from that table; the DNA yielded D and trimming. The sample data list roughly 200,000 clones, and roughly 13% of these were observed just once. The ten biggest clones cover 7.8% of the sample.

Here V drops 0 bases and J drops 2 bases, and the junction holds 8 bases not matched to any gene. Including the terminal cysteine and phenylalanine, the CDR3 comprises 19 residues. Only the CDR3 DNA stays, 57 bases, in frame from base 1. The germline V gene yields SGHRS for CDR1 and YFSETQ for CDR2. Study-wide findings and limitations: In a later analysis, most CMV-associated TCR beta chains were found to appear HLA-restricted, with HLA associations seemingly driven largely by CMV exposure. A further reported finding was that TCR beta sequences accurately predicted the HLA-A and HLA-B alleles for most subjects in the first cohort. The authors suggested that the approach could potentially be generalized to other disease states and immunological phenotypes. Correlated functional status among segregating V segments might reflect linkage disequilibrium, but an unknown experimental factor could not be ruled out. A few of the identified cytomegalovirus-associated TCR beta chains were confirmed in vitro to be specific for cytomegalovirus antigens. The presence/absence analyses assumed that sequencing depth was roughly uniform across donors, and that assumption may not be true. In a later analysis, TCR association rates were found to vary across HLA loci, with the most associated TCRs seen for DRB1 alleles and the fewest for HLA-C alleles. Specific HLA alleles were associated with around 18,000 TCR beta sequences at a false discovery rate of 0.05 in a later analysis. Across donors, most TCR sequences were observed very rarely, whereas some public TCRs were present in many individuals. In a later genetic analysis, a missense DCLRE1C variant was associated with V-gene and J-gene trimming of TCR beta chains, and the association was replicated in an independent cohort. Compared with equally common non-associated chains, HLA-associated TCR beta chains in a later analysis were more clonally expanded and had lower generation probabilities. In a later genetic analysis, fewer N-insertions in productive TCRs were reported among donors in an Asian-associated ancestry cluster than the approximately 670-donor mean. In a later analysis, several top co-occurrence clusters were reported to appear linked to parvovirus B19, influenza, CMV and Epstein-Barr virus. CMV serostatus was the only immune exposure information available for the cohort. This cohort had only TCR beta chains sequenced, and the lack of alpha or paired-chain data limited which features could be detected. Some IMGT-functional V segments, including TRBV6-2 and TRBV6-3, could not be told apart with the 87-base-pair reads, so those segments were excluded. A cluster of highly shared sequence variants was judged likely to represent a technical artifact of the sequencing pipeline. The classifier was reported to diagnose cytomegalovirus status with high specificity and sensitivity in both the original and validation cohorts. Assigning TCR associations to individual alleles was difficult when HLA alleles, especially DR and DQ, strongly co-occurred. In the study, around 150 TCR beta chains were listed as associated with cytomegalovirus. The earlier analysis of approximately 590 of the donors excluded 15 to 20 rarely observed V segments, including chromosome 9 orphons, because counts were too low. In an earlier analysis of 587 of the donors, most TCR beta V segments were observed in productive rearrangements about 87% or about 30% of the time, broadly matching IMGT annotations. Because some donors lacked HLA typing at each locus, the association tests relied only on the typed subset.

The receptor was isolated from a man in his fifties or sixties in good health and CMV-seropositive. Sequencing used PBMCs. The rearranged segments are TRBV5-1 and TRBJ2-1; TRBD2 agrees with 13 junctional bases. At the DNA level, the sequence is TGCGCCAGCAGCTTGGGACTAGCGGGGGGCCCTCCCCCCTACAATGAGCAGTTCTTC. Its protein is CASSLGLAGGPPPYNEQFF.